This T cell receptor (beta chain) came from a study of T cells after yellow fever vaccination (dated by TCRdb to between 2018 and 2021). With respect to the entire study: The SMART-Seq v4 Ultra Low Input RNA kit was used to prepare libraries from fractions with low cell numbers. To track T-cell clones before and after primary and booster YFV17D yellow fever vaccination, bulk TCR alpha and beta repertoires were sequenced longitudinally. Blood samples were taken at several timepoints before and after primary and secondary immunization, and bulk PBMC replicates and cell subsets were isolated. Two healthy male donors, one aged 18 to 30 and one aged 30 to 39 years, were included in the cohort.

The treatment or condition tag for this specimen amounts to: live attenuated yellow fever vaccine strain. At each blood-draw timepoint, two biological replicates of bulk PBMCs were obtained. A standard Ficoll-Paque protocol was used to isolate PBMCs from peripheral blood. TriZol was used to extract RNA from bulk PBMCs, CD4 and CD8 fractions, and dextramer-positive and dextramer-negative fractions. Beyond this particular receptor, the publication reports: Computational filtering was required because FACS-sorted repertoires could contain abundant contaminating clonotypes from the bulk population. A small share of clonotypes was detected in both CD4 and CD8 compartments, with the overlap likely arising from convergent recombination. Compared with the primary T-cell response, the secondary T-cell response was weaker but faster, peaking on day 5 rather than day 15. Only a couple of donors were included in the study, so the extent to which the findings can be generalized is limited. After the booster, most of the clones that had expanded following primary vaccination were detected again (almost 98% of CD4 and 88% of CD8), which suggests that memory was broadly maintained.

TCRdb names Illumina NovaSeq 6000 as the instrument used. TCR cDNA was made using 5'RACE template switching, a step that added a universal primer site and unique molecular identifiers. Priming of cDNA synthesis was performed from both the TCR alpha and TCR beta constant segments. Two PCR steps were used to amplify libraries, with sample barcodes and sequencing adapters being added in the second step. Sequencing of the libraries was done on either Illumina HiSeq 2500 (2x100 bp) or NovaSeq (2x150 bp). As for the original processing: MIGEC handled demultiplexing of reads and collapsing into UMI consensus sequences, while MiXCR performed V(D)J alignment. Using edgeR on replicate PBMC samples, clonotypes were called vaccine-responding if FDR was below 0.01 and the log2 fold change was above 5 up to day 15. Each bulk clonotype received a CD4 or CD8 identity based on whether the sequenced CD4 or CD8 repertoire contained that clonotype at higher abundance. The raw public data were reprocessed by TCRdb itself: fastp quality trimming at Q25, MiXCR clonotype calling, in-frame beta chains only. Rows are unified per CDR3 protein, each entry keeping the most common DNA and genes. These V and J calls rely on TCRdb rather than the paper's analysis. Here the sample has around 310,000 distinct CDR3 sequences; approximately 4.3% occur a single time. The biggest ten clones account for just under 20% of the sample.

Only a few counts were recorded for this clonotype. Its antigen remains unidentified. Base-call qualities are not available, and no considerably larger clone is one nucleotide away. The TCR was taken from a man between 18 and 35 years old who received the YFV17D yellow fever vaccine. Source: PBMCs, taken 15 days after the yellow fever booster vaccination.

The CDR3: CASSFLDRSYNEQFF. The nucleotides read TGTGCCAGCAGCTTTCTTGACAGGTCCTACAATGAGCAGTTCTTC. The chain is made from TRBV5-6 and TRBJ2-1, with TRBD1 perhaps the D gene, on 6 matching bases. CDR1 SGHDT and CDR2 YYEEEE were looked up in the germline V gene. The CDR3 contains 15 residues, cysteine and phenylalanine counted. This entry keeps only the CDR3 DNA: 45 bases, framed from base 1. The junction carries 10 bases between V and J, which are trimmed by 2 bases and 1 base respectively.